Below are 21 T cell receptor beta chains sequenced from a single sample in a study of radiotherapy plus CTLA-4 blockade in lung cancer. Profiling relied on immunoSEQ multiplex PCR, and the TCRdb table lists in-frame clones only, not all of them. The sample yields fewer than 75,000 clones, more than 75% seen once. This specimen consisted of peripheral blood, obtained from a patient treated with radiotherapy plus ipilimumab. The receptors shown here come from a human donor with non-small cell lung cancer that progressed on radiotherapy plus ipilimumab.

The rearrangement joins TRBV5-6 to TRBJ2-5; 8 bases fit TRBD1. The V gene end was trimmed by 3 bases and the J gene end by 5 bases; junction bases not matched to a gene: 3. This CDR3 is built from 13 residues. In germline, CDR1 is SGHDT, CDR2 YYEEEE. CDR3 residues: CASSWTGIETQYF. The CDR3 DNA sequence: TGTGCCAGCAGCTGGACAGGGATTGAGACCCAGTACTTC.

This clone was detected a few times. The gene calls are TRBV28 and TRBJ2-2, with 10 bases lining up with TRBD1. Germline V gives CDR1 MDHEN, CDR2 SYDVKM. The CDR3 has 13 amino acids. J gave up 5 bases and V 11 bases, and 5 bases lay outside the gene matches. This CDR3 reads CAGGTGETGELFF. The CDR3 DNA is TGTGCCGGGGGGACAGGGGAGACCGGGGAGCTGTTTTTT.

J is TRBJ2-7 and V is TRBV30; tentatively, D is TRBD1 (6 bases). Germline V gene sequence: CDR1 GTSNPN, CDR2 SVGIG (reference sequence). The V gene lost 0 bases and the J gene lost 3 bases, with 12 bases spanning the gap. The CDR3 runs to 14 residues. CDR3: CAWSVDRKVYEQYF. CDR3 coding DNA: TGTGCCTGGAGTGTTGACAGGAAAGTCTACGAGCAGTACTTC.

This chain links TRBV29-1 with TRBJ2-2, with TRBD2 as a possible D gene (6 bases). V lost 4 bases and J 1 base, leaving 7 bases between the germline ends. The germline gives CDR1 SQVTM, CDR2 ANQGSEA. This CDR3 region has 13 residues. The CDR3 spells CSVGGENTGELFF. The CDR3 DNA reads TGCAGCGTTGGCGGGGAGAACACCGGGGAGCTGTTTTTT.

The chain joins TRBV5-6 to TRBJ2-7; no reliable D call. Germline CDR1 and CDR2: SGHDT and YYEEEE. The CDR3 totals 13 residues. V lost 2 bases, J lost 3 bases, and 9 bases lay in between. This chain's CDR3 is CASSFSTYYEQYF. CDR3 nucleotides: TGTGCCAGCAGCTTTTCGACTTACTACGAGCAGTACTTC.

The chain combines TRBV7-2 with TRBJ2-7, with D unclear. Trimming cost V 4 bases and J 7 bases, with 20 bases left between them. Germline CDR1 reads SGHTA; CDR2 reads FQGNSA. This CDR3 is built from 15 residues. The CDR3 here is CASSSGPDGRWEQYV. The CDR3 region has the DNA TGTGCCAGCAGCTCTGGGCCAGACGGTCGTTGGGAGCAGTACGTC.

The chain joins TRBV7-6 to TRBJ2-3; TRBD2 agrees at 10 bases. The trim removed 4 bases at V and 2 bases at J, leaving 3 bases unmatched. Germline V lookup: CDR1 SGHVS, CDR2 FNYEAQ. The CDR3 consists of 15 residues. The CDR3 DNA follows: TGTGCCAGCAGCTGGACTAGCGGAGTCACAGATACGCAGTATTTT. Its translation: CASSWTSGVTDTQYF.

The genes are TRBV6-1 and TRBJ2-7; D gene uncertain. From germline, CDR1 is MNHNS and CDR2 SASEGT. V lost 2 bases and J lost 3, with 8 bases in between. The CDR3 has 13 residues. CDR3 amino acids: CASSEQLHYEQYF. CDR3 nucleotide sequence: TGTGCCAGCAGTGAACAGCTTCACTACGAGCAGTACTTC.

This clone has more than one count but fewer than ten. Other nucleotide sequences from this sample produce the same CDR3. The V call is TRBV7-2, the J call TRBJ1-3; D ambiguous. From germline, CDR1 is SGHTA and CDR2 FQGNSA. The CDR3 totals 15 residues. Trimming stripped 1 base from V and 0 bases from J, with 7 bases between. CDR3 nucleotides: TGTGCCAGCAGCTTAGTTCCAGGCTCTGGAAACACCATATATTTT. Translated, it gives CASSLVPGSGNTIYF.

This chain connects TRBV19 to TRBJ1-2; TRBD1 might be the D (5 bases). The CDR3 spans 14 residues. V lost 5 bases and J 2 bases, leaving 12 bases between the germline ends. Germline V gene lookup returns CDR1 LNHDA and CDR2 SQIVND (reference sequence). The CDR3 DNA reads TGTGCCAGTAGTGAAGGGGACTTCAACTATGGCTACACCTTC. Its translation: CASSEGDFNYGYTF. The variable domain in full, completed from reference TRBV19 and TRBJ1-2, reads DGGITQSPKYLFRKEGQNVTLSCEQNLNHDAMYWYRQDPGQGLRLIYYSQIVNDFQKGDIAEGYSVSREKKESFPLTVTSAQKNPTAFYLCASSEGDFNYGYTFGSGTRLTVV.

This rearrangement joins TRBV19 to TRBJ1-5; maybe TRBD1 (5 bases). This CDR3 has 14 residues. Trimming stripped 11 bases from V and 3 bases from J, with 17 bases between. The germline V gene encodes CDR1 LNHDA and CDR2 SQIVND (reference sequence). CDR3 bases: TGTGCCGGAGCCGGGACGGGACTCAATCAGCCCCAGCATTTT. Its translation: CAGAGTGLNQPQHF.

The gene calls are TRBV7-8 and TRBJ1-2, with D possibly being TRBD1 (5 bases). V lost 2 bases, J lost 2 bases, and 9 bases lay in between. Germline V gene lookup returns CDR1 SGHVS and CDR2 FQNEAQ. This CDR3 is 14 amino acids long. CDR3 residues: CASSLSGQNYGYTF. The CDR3, as DNA: TGTGCCAGCAGCTTATCAGGACAAAACTATGGCTACACCTTC.

Only one count was recorded for this clone. At one end the junction does not follow the germline gene, possibly because of a read error. V gene TRBV6-5 combines with J gene TRBJ2-3; no clear D. The CDR3 runs to 14 residues. The V gene's germline CDR1 is MNHEY and CDR2 SVGAGI. CDR3 sequence: CASRYSVSRDTQYF. As DNA, the CDR3 is TGTGCCAGCAGGTACTCCGTTTCGAGGGATACGCAGTATTTT.

The chain uses TRBV2 and TRBJ1-1, with 11 nucleotides matching TRBD1. The V and J ends lost 9 bases and 5 bases, in that order; junction bases with no gene match: 5. The CDR3 is 13 residues long. Germline V gives CDR1 SNHLY, CDR2 FYNNEI. CDR3 coding DNA: TGTGCCAGGGGGACAGGGGGGGAGACTGAAGCTTTCTTT. This sequence encodes CARGTGGETEAFF.

V usage is TRBV29-1 and J usage is TRBJ2-7; no firm D call. This CDR3 spans 11 amino acids. CDR1 is SQVTM, CDR2 ANQGSEA, per germline. V was shortened by 6 bases and J by 4 bases, with 10 bases between the two germline ends. CDR3 coding DNA: TGCAGCGTCATGGGGTGGTACGAGCAGTACTTC. Residues: CSVMGWYEQYF.

This rearrangement joins TRBV11-2 to TRBJ2-3; D may match TRBD1 or TRBD2 (5 bases each). Looked up from germline, CDR1 is SGHAT and CDR2 is FQNNGV. The CDR3 has 16 amino acids. V was cut by 5 bases and J by 0 bases, with 15 bases left in between. CDR3 amino acids: CASSPAGTDSTDTQYF. CDR3 DNA sequence: TGTGCCAGCAGCCCGGCCGGGACCGACAGCACAGATACGCAGTATTTT.

This chain joins TRBV10-3 and TRBJ2-5; D unresolved. This CDR3 has 14 amino acids. V was cut by 0 bases and J by 4 bases, with 9 bases left in between. CDR1 is ENHRY and CDR2 is SYGVKD in the germline V gene. The CDR3 DNA reads as TGTGCCATCAGTGAGTCGGGGATGGGAGAGACCCAGTACTTC. Amino acids: CAISESGMGETQYF.

The V gene is TRBV9, the J gene TRBJ1-5; maybe TRBD1 (6 bases). The CDR3 totals 15 residues. Trimming removed 5 bases at V and 4 bases at J, with 16 bases between. CDR1 SGDLS and CDR2 YYNGEE come from the germline V gene. CDR3 region: CASSMGAGGNQPQHF. In DNA form, the CDR3 reads TGTGCCAGCAGTATGGGGGCCGGGGGGAATCAGCCCCAGCATTTT.

This chain links TRBV2 with TRBJ2-5; 7 bases agree with TRBD1. Germline V gene sequence: CDR1 SNHLY, CDR2 FYNNEI. This CDR3 region has 13 residues. Trimming removed 8 bases from V and 0 bases from J; junction bases left unmatched: 3. The CDR3 nucleotides read TGTGCCAGCGGGGGACAGAACCAAGAGACCCAGTACTTC. Protein product: CASGGQNQETQYF.

The chain recombines TRBV27 with TRBJ2-7, with 7 bases fitting TRBD2. Per germline, CDR1 MNHEY and CDR2 SMNVEV (reference sequence). The CDR3 has 11 amino acids. V dropped 8 bases and J dropped 5; count of bases not matched to a gene: 3. The CDR3 region has the DNA TGTGCCAGCGGGGAGGGAGACGAGCAGTACGTC. It is translated as CASGEGDEQYV.

The gene calls are TRBV5-1 and TRBJ2-1, with TRBD2 matching over 11 bases. The V gene end was trimmed by 0 bases and the J gene end by 9 bases; junction bases not matched to a gene: 5. CDR1 and CDR2 from the germline V gene are SGHRS and YFSETQ. CDR3 length: 15 amino acids. Written as DNA, the CDR3 is TGCGCCAGCAGCTTGGACCTAGCGGGAGGAGGTGAGCAGTTCTTC. Residues: CASSLDLAGGGEQFF.